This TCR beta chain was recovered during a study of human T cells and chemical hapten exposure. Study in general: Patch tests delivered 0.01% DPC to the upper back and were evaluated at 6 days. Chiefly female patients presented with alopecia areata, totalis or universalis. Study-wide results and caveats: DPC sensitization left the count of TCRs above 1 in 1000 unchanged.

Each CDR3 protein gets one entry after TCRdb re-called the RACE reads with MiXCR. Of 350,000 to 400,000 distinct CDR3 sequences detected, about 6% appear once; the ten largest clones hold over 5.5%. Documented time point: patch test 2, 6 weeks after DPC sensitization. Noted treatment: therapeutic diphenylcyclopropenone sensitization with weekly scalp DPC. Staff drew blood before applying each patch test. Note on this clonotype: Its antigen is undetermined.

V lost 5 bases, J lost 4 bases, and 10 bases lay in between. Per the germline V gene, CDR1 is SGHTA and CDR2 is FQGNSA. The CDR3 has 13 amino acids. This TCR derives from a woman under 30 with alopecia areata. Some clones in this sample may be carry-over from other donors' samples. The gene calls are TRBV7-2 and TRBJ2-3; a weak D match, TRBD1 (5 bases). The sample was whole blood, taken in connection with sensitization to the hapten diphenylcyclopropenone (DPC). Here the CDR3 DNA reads TGTGCCAGCAGCCACGGCAGGGCAGATACGCAGTATTTT. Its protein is CASSHGRADTQYF.